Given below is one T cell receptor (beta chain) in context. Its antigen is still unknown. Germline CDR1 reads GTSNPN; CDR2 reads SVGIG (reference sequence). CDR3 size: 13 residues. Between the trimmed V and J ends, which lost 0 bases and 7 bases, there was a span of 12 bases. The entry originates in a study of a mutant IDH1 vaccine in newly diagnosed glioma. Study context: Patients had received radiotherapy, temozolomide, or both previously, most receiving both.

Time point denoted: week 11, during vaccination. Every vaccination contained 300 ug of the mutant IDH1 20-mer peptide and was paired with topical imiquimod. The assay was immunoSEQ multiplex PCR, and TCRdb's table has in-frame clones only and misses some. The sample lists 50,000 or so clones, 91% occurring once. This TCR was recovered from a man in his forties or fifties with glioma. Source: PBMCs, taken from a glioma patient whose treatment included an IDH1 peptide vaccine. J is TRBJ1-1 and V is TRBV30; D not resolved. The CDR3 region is CAWSVGRYLEAFF. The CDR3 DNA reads TGTGCCTGGAGTGTCGGCAGGTACCTTGAAGCTTTCTTT.